Here is one T cell receptor beta chain with its context. Its target is not known. The data are from a study of neoadjuvant nivolumab and ipilimumab in lung cancer. Study details: Patients got nivolumab 3 mg/kg on days 1, 15 and 29; combination added ipilimumab 1 mg/kg day 1.

The germline CDR1 and CDR2 sequences are SGHTA and FQGNSA. Trimming cost V 5 bases and J 4 bases, with 3 bases left between them. The CDR3 covers 11 residues. Using immunoSEQ multiplex PCR, the repertoire was profiled, and TCRdb retains in-frame clones only, with some absent. The table shows roughly 13,000 clones, with approximately 94% occurring only once. Overall study findings and caveats: Resected-tumor TCR richness correlated positively with pretherapy blood richness. Compared with tumor-adjacent uninvolved lung, resected tumors showed greater richness and clonality.

The source of this sequence is an adult with non-small cell lung cancer. Sequences were derived from peripheral blood, sampled after neoadjuvant nivolumab, alone or with ipilimumab, at or shortly before surgery. The chain uses TRBV7-2 and TRBJ2-1; D remains unclear. CDR3 in DNA: TGTGCCAGCAGCGCGTACAATGAGCAGTTCTTC. This gives the protein CASSAYNEQFF.